Presented here are 20 T cell receptor beta chains from one specimen sequenced in a study of response to subunit inactivated influenza vaccine. TCRdb reprocessed the RT-PCR reads via MiXCR and lists one record per CDR3 protein. Here the sample spans 800,000 or so distinct CDR3 sequences, around 20% being singletons. Sequencing used PBMCs from blood, obtained 5 days after vaccination. The receptors derive from a man over 45 who received an inactivated influenza vaccine.

The V call is TRBV7-6, the J call TRBJ2-1; TRBD2 might be the D (6 bases). This CDR3 is 15 amino acids long. The V end lost 8 bases, the J end lost 6 bases, and 20 bases lay between the germline ends. Germline CDR1 SGHVS, CDR2 FNYEAQ. The CDR3 DNA is TGTGCCAGCTGCTCCAACGGGGGAGTAGGCAATGAGCAGTTCTTC. Residues: CASCSNGGVGNEQFF.

The table lists this clonotype with many counts. The chain is built from TRBV12-3 or TRBV12-4 and TRBJ2-7, with TRBD2 matching 7 bases. The CDR3 is 15 amino acids. J gave up 0 bases and V 3 bases, and 5 bases lay outside the gene matches. This CDR3 reads CASSFDGDYSYEQYF. As DNA, the CDR3 is TGTGCCAGCAGTTTTGACGGGGACTACTCCTACGAGCAGTACTTC.

This clonotype was found many times. J is TRBJ2-3 and V is TRBV29-1; the match to TRBD1 covers 10 bases. The V segment lost 7 bases and the J segment 5 bases; nucleotides outside the gene matches: 9. The germline V gene encodes CDR1 SQVTM and CDR2 ANQGSEA. The CDR3 has 14 amino acids. The CDR3 loop reads CSAATGGLEDTQYF. The DNA of the CDR3 is TGCAGCGCTGCGACAGGGGGCTTGGAAGATACGCAGTATTTT.

This clonotype was seen many times. V and J are TRBV7-2 and TRBJ2-3, with D unclear. The length of the CDR3 is 17 residues. The germline V and J ends were trimmed by 5 bases and 4 bases, with 22 bases remaining between them. Germline V CDR1 and CDR2: SGHTA, FQGNSA. The CDR3 bases are TGTGCCAGCAGCCTCAGGTCCCCCATTTTGTGGGCAGATACGCAGTATTTT. Its translation is CASSLRSPILWADTQYF.

The genes are TRBV7-9 and TRBJ2-1, with 12 bases identical to TRBD2. V dropped 7 bases and J dropped 5; count of bases not matched to a gene: 12. CDR3 length: 17 amino acids. The germline gives CDR1 SEHNR, CDR2 FQNEAQ (reference sequence). This chain's CDR3 is CASTSRMRTSGDNEQFF. The CDR3 region has the DNA TGTGCCAGCACCAGTAGGATGCGGACTAGCGGGGACAATGAGCAGTTCTTC.

The chain joins TRBV20-1 to TRBJ1-1, with D perhaps matching TRBD1 (5 bases). The CDR3 covers 14 residues. Germline CDR1 and CDR2: DFQATT and SNEGSKA (reference sequence). The V gene lost 0 bases and the J gene lost 2 bases, with 10 bases spanning the gap. The DNA for the CDR3 is TGCAGTGCTAGAGATCCCCGGGACAACACTGAAGCTTTCTTT. Protein product: CSARDPRDNTEAFF.

V and J are TRBV5-5 and TRBJ2-3, with a tentative D call TRBD2 (5 bases). Germline assignment: CDR1 SGHKS and CDR2 YYEKEE (reference sequence). The CDR3 length is 16 residues. Trimming shortened V by 1 base and J by 0 bases, and 12 bases separated the two germline ends. Written as DNA, the CDR3 is TGTGCCAGCAGCTTGCGAGCGGAAAGGAGCACAGATACGCAGTATTTT. Its protein product is CASSLRAERSTDTQYF.

This clonotype occurred a few times. The gene calls are TRBV5-1 and TRBJ2-1; no firm D call. The length of the CDR3 is 16 residues. V lost 0 bases and J lost 0, with 10 bases in between. Germline CDR1 SGHRS, CDR2 YFSETQ. CDR3 sequence (DNA): TGCGCCAGCAGCTTGGGAGGCCTAGGCTCCTACAATGAGCAGTTCTTC. Translating it yields CASSLGGLGSYNEQFF.

CDR3 DNA sequence: TGCGCCAGCAGCCAATTTTTTACCAGCGATGAGCAGTTCTTC. It is translated as CASSQFFTSDEQFF. J is TRBJ2-1 and V is TRBV4-3; D is ambiguous. CDR3 size: 14 residues. V was trimmed by 2 bases and J by 8 bases, leaving 13 bases between them. Germline loops: CDR1 LGHNA, CDR2 YSLEER.

The V gene is TRBV7-2, the J gene TRBJ1-5, with TRBD1 matching 9 bases. The length of the CDR3 is 13 residues. Germline CDR1 SGHTA, CDR2 FQGNSA. V was pared by 6 bases and J by 8 bases, with 5 bases of the junction left unmatched. The CDR3 DNA follows: TGTGCCAGCAGTTACGGACAGGGGAAGCCCCAGCATTTT. It codes for CASSYGQGKPQHF.

This clonotype came up a few times. The chain couples TRBV10-3 to TRBJ2-7; 10 bases align to TRBD2. CDR3 length equals 14 residues. Germline V gives CDR1 ENHRY, CDR2 SYGVKD. After removal of 2 bases from V and 6 bases from J, the junction contained 4 bases not matched to a gene. The CDR3 protein is CAISELAGDSEQYF. Here the CDR3 DNA reads TGTGCCATCAGTGAGCTAGCGGGAGACTCCGAGCAGTACTTC.

A single count supports this clonotype. The rearrangement links TRBV6-2 or TRBV6-3 to TRBJ2-7; D ambiguous. Germline CDR1 MNHEY, CDR2 SVGEGT. V lost 6 bases and J 2 bases, leaving 14 bases between the germline ends. The CDR3 is 14 amino acids. CDR3 region: CASRMTKSPYEQYF. The CDR3 nucleotides are TGTGCCAGCAGGATGACGAAAAGCCCCTACGAGCAGTACTTC.

This clonotype has a handful of counts. The chain uses TRBV20-1 and TRBJ2-7; TRBD1 or TRBD2 may be the D gene (5 bases each). Germline CDR1 DFQATT, CDR2 SNEGSKA (reference sequence). CDR3 length: 12 amino acids. V lost 6 bases to trimming and J lost 1 base, with 10 bases between them. The CDR3 DNA reads TGCAGTGCCAAAGAGGGGTCCTACGAGCAGTACTTC. Its translation is CSAKEGSYEQYF.

As regards this clonotype: One end of the junction fails to match germline, which may point to a read error. This chain connects TRBV20-1 to TRBJ2-1, with D unresolved. Per germline, CDR1 DFQATT and CDR2 SNEGSKA (reference sequence). This CDR3 has 17 residues. CDR3 nucleotides: TGCTGTGCTAGAGATATAGAAAAAGCCCGCAGCTACAATGAGCAGTTCTTC. It codes for CCARDIEKARSYNEQFF.

This clonotype has just a few counts. V gene TRBV6-1 combines with J gene TRBJ1-4; weak D call: TRBD1 (6 bases). The CDR3 is 13 amino acids. V was cut by 8 bases and J by 3 bases, with 10 bases left in between. The germline gives CDR1 MNHNS, CDR2 SASEGT. For the CDR3, the DNA is TGTGCCAGCGGCCGGACAGCTAATGAAAAACTGTTTTTT. Protein product: CASGRTANEKLFF.

In its sample, this clonotype was seen a few times. This sequence joins TRBV20-1 and TRBJ2-1; the D gene is possibly TRBD2 (6 bases). Germline CDR1 reads DFQATT; CDR2 reads SNEGSKA (reference sequence). Between the trimmed V and J ends, which lost 0 bases and 0 bases, there was a span of 12 bases. The CDR3 is 16 residues long. CDR3 nucleotide sequence: TGCAGTGCTAGAGATTACGACGGGAGCTCCTACAATGAGCAGTTCTTC. Translation: CSARDYDGSSYNEQFF.

The CDR3 sequence: CASSAGQYNTEAFF. The CDR3 DNA sequence: TGCGCCAGCAGTGCGGGACAGTACAACACTGAAGCTTTCTTT. The chain links TRBV10-2 to TRBJ1-1, with TRBD1 matching 7 bases. CDR1 is WSHSY and CDR2 is SAAADI in the germline V gene. The junction had 4 bases not matched to a gene; V was cut back by 4 bases and J by 2 bases. This CDR3 spans 14 amino acids.

This clonotype was seen many times. The rearrangement joins TRBV5-6 to TRBJ2-3, with D perhaps TRBD2 (6 bases). Trimming left V 4 bases short and J 0 bases short, with 15 bases between. From germline, CDR1 is SGHDT and CDR2 YYEEEE. CDR3 length: 16 amino acids. In DNA, the CDR3 is TGTGCCAGCAGCGCCCTAGGACGGGGGAGCACAGATACGCAGTATTTT. It codes for CASSALGRGSTDTQYF.

This sequence joins TRBV15 and TRBJ1-2; no definite D call. Germline V gene sequence: CDR1 LNHNV, CDR2 YYDKDF (reference sequence). The CDR3 is 15 residues long. Trimming pared 0 bases from V and 4 bases from J, leaving 12 bases between. The CDR3 coding sequence is TGTGCCACCAGCAGAGATCCGAAAACTGGCTATGGCTACACCTTC. Translation: CATSRDPKTGYGYTF.

This CDR3 is CSVVFLGTQYF. Here the CDR3 DNA reads TGCAGCGTTGTTTTCTTGGGTACGCAGTATTTT. This chain connects TRBV29-1 to TRBJ2-3; no clear D gene. V lost 4 bases, J lost 8 bases, and 10 bases lay in between. This CDR3 spans 11 amino acids. Germline CDR1 and CDR2: SQVTM and ANQGSEA.